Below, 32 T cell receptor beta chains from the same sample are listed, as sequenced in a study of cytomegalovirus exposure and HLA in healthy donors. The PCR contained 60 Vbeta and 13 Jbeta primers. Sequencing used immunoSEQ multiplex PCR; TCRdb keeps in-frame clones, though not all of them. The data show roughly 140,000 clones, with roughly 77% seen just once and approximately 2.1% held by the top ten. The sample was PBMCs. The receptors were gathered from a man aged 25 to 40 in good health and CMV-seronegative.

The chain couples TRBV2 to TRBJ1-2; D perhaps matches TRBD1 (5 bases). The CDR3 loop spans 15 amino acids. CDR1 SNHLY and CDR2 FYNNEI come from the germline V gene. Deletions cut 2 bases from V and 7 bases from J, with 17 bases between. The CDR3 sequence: CASSELREARRGYTF. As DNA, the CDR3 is TGTGCCAGCAGTGAACTCAGGGAGGCACGCCGTGGCTACACCTTC.

As DNA, the CDR3 is TGTGCCAGCAGTCGCCGACAGGCTAACTATGGCTACACCTTC. This translates into CASSRRQANYGYTF. This rearrangement joins TRBV6-5 to TRBJ1-2; the D gene is possibly TRBD1 (6 bases). Germline V CDR1 and CDR2: MNHEY, SVGAGI. Trimming removed 5 bases at V and 0 bases at J, with 10 bases between. The CDR3 runs 14 residues.

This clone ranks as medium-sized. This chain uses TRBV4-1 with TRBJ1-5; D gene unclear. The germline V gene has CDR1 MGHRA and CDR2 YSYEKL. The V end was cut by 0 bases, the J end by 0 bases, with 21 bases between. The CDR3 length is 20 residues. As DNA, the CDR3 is TGCGCCAGCAGCCAAGAGAGCGGATCGGCAGGTACTCTTAGCAATCAGCCCCAGCATTTT. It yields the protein CASSQESGSAGTLSNQPQHF.

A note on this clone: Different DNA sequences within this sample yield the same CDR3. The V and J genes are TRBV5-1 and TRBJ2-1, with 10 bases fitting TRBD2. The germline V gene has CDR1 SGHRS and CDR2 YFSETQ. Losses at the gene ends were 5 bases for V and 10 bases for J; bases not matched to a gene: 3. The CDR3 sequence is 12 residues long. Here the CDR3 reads CASSEAGGEQFF. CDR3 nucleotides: TGCGCCAGCAGTGAAGCGGGGGGGGAGCAGTTCTTC.

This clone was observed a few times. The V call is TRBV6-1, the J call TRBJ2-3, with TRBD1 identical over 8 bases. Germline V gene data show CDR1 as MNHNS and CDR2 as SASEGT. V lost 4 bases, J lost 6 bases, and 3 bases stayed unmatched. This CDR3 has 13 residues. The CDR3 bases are TGTGCCAGCAGTGTATACAGGGGGGATACGCAGTATTTT. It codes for CASSVYRGDTQYF.

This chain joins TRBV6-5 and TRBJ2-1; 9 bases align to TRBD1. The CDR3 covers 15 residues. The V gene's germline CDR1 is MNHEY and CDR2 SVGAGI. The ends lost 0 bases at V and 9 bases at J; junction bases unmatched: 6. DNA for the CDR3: TGTGCCAGCAGTTACTCGGGGACAGGGTTGGGTGAGCAGTTCTTC. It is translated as CASSYSGTGLGEQFF.

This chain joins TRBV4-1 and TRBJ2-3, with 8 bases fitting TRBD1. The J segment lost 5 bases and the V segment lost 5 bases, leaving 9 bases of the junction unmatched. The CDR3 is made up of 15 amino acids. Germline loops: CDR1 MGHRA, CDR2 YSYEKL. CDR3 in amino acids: CASSDRTGFLDTQYF. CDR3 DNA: TGCGCCAGCAGCGACCGGACAGGGTTTCTAGATACGCAGTATTTT.

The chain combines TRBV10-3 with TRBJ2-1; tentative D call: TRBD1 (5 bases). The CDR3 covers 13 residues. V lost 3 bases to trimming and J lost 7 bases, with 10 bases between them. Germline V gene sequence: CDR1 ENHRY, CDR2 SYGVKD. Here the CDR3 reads CAISDPTVNEQFF. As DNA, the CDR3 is TGTGCCATCAGTGACCCGACAGTGAATGAGCAGTTCTTC.

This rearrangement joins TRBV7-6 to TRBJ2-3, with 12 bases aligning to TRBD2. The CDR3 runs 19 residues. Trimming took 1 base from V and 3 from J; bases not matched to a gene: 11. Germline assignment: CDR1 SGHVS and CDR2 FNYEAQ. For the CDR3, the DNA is TGTGCCAGCAGCTTAGGTCGGTCTAGCGGGGGGGCCAGAACAGATACGCAGTATTTT. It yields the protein CASSLGRSSGGARTDTQYF.

CDR3 nucleotide sequence: TGTGCCAGCTCACCTGGCAGGGGTAATGAAAAACTGTTTTTT. Translating gives CASSPGRGNEKLFF. V and J are TRBV18 and TRBJ1-4; possible D gene TRBD1, 6 bases. CDR1 is KGHSH and CDR2 is LQKENI in the germline V gene. V lost 3 bases to trimming and J lost 4 bases, with 9 bases between them. CDR3 length: 14 residues. The variable domain in full, with the rest retrieved from reference TRBV18 and TRBJ1-4, is NAGVMQNPRHLVRRRGQEARLRCSPMKGHSHVYWYRQLPEEGLKFMVYLQKENIIDESGMPKERFSAEFPKEGPSILRIQQVVRGDSAAYFCASSPGRGNEKLFFGSGTQLSVL.

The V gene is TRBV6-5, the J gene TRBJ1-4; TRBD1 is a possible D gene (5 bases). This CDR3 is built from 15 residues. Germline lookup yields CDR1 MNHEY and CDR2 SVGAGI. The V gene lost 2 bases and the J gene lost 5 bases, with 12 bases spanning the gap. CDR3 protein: CASSYKSRVNEKLFF. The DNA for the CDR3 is TGTGCCAGCAGTTACAAATCCAGGGTAAATGAAAAACTGTTTTTT.

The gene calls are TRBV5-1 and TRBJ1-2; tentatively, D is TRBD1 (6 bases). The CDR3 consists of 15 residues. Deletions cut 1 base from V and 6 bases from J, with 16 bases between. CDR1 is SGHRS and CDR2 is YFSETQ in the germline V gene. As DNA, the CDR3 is TGCGCCAGCAGCTTGAGGGACACTCCTGGGGATGGCTACACCTTC. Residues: CASSLRDTPGDGYTF.

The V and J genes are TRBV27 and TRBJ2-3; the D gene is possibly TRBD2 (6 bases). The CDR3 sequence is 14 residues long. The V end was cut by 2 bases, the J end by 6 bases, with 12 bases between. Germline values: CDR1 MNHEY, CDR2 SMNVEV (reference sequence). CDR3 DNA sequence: TGTGCCAGCAGTTTACTCGGGAGTGACGATACGCAGTATTTT. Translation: CASSLLGSDDTQYF.

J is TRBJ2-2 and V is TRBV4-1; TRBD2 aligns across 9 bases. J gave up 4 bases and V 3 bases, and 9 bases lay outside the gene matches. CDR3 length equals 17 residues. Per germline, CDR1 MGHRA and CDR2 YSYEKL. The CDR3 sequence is CASSQGLAGSGTGELFF. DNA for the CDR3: TGCGCCAGCAGCCAGGGCCTAGCGGGATCGGGCACCGGGGAGCTGTTTTTT.

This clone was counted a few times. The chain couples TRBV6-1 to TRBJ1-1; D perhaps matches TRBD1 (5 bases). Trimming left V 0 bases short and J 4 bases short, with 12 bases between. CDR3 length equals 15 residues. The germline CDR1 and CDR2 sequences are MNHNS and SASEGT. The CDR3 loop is CASSEAAGFSTEAFF. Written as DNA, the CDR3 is TGTGCCAGCAGTGAAGCAGCAGGGTTTAGCACTGAAGCTTTCTTT.

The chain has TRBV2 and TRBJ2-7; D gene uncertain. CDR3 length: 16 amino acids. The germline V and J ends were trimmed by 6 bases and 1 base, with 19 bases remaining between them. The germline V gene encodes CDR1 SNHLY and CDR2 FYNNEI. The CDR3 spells CASSHLLGSPSYEQYF. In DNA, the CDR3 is TGTGCCAGCAGCCACCTCTTGGGCTCACCGTCCTACGAGCAGTACTTC. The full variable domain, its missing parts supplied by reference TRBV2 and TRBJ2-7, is EPEVTQTPSHQVTQMGQEVILRCVPISNHLYFYWYRQILGQKVEFLVSFYNNEISEKSEIFDDQFSVERPDGSNFTLKIRSTKLEDSAMYFCASSHLLGSPSYEQYFGPGTRLTVT.

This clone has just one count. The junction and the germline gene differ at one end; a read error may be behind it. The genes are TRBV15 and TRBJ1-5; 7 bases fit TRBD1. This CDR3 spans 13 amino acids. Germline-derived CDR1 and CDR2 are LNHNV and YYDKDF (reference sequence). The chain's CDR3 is CATSRHRGQPQNF. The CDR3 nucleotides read TGTGCCACCAGCAGGCACAGGGGACAGCCCCAGAATTTT.

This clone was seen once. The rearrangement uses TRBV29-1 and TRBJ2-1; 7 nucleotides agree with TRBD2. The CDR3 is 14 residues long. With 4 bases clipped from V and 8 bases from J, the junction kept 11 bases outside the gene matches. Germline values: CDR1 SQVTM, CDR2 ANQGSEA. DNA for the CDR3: TGCAGCGTTGGGAGACGACTAGCCGGCGATGAGCAGTTCTTC. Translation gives CSVGRRLAGDEQFF.

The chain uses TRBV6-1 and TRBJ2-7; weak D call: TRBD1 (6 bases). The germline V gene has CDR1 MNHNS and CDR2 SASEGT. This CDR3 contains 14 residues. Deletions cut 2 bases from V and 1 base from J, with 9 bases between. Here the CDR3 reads CASSEQGSSYEQYF. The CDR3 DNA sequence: TGTGCCAGCAGTGAACAGGGGTCATCCTACGAGCAGTACTTC.

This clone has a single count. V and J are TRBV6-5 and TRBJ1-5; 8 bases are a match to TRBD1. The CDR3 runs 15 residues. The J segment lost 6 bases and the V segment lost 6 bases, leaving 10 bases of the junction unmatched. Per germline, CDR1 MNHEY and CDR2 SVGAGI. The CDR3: CASSLTGGGIQPQHF. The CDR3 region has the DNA TGTGCCAGCAGCCTCACAGGGGGGGGGATTCAGCCCCAGCATTTT.

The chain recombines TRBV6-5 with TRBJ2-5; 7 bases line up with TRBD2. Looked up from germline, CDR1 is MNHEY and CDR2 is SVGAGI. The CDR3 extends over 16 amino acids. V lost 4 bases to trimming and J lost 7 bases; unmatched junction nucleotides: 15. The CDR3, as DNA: TGTGCCAGCAGTTCCCTTGGGGAGGGAGGGGAGAGGACCCAGTACTTC. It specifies CASSSLGEGGERTQYF.

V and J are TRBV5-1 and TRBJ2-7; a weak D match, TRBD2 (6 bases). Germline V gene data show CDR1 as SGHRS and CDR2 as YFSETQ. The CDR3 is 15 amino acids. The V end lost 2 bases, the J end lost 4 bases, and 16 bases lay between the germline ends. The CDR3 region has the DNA TGCGCCAGCAGCTTCGGGGAGAACGGGAGTTACGAGCAGTACTTC. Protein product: CASSFGENGSYEQYF. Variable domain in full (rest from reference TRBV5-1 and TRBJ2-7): KAGVTQTPRYLIKTRGQQVTLSCSPISGHRSVSWYQQTPGQGLQFLFEYFSETQRNKGNFPGRFSGRQFSNSRSEMNVSTLELGDSALYLCASSFGENGSYEQYFGPGTRLTVT.

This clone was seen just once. CDR3 loop: CASSFGFDLGDGYTF. The CDR3 DNA follows: TGTGCCAGCAGCTTTGGGTTTGATTTGGGAGATGGCTACACCTTC. The chain is built from TRBV5-4 and TRBJ1-2; D not certain. This CDR3 is built from 15 residues. Trimming stripped 2 bases from V and 6 bases from J, with 17 bases between. Germline V gene lookup returns CDR1 SGHNT and CDR2 YYREEE (reference sequence). The whole variable domain, filled in from reference TRBV5-4 and TRBJ1-2, reads ETGVTQSPTHLIKTRGQQVTLRCSSQSGHNTVSWYQQALGQGPQFIFQYYREEENGRGNFPPRFSGLQFPNYSSELNVNALELDDSALYLCASSFGFDLGDGYTFGSGTRLTVV.

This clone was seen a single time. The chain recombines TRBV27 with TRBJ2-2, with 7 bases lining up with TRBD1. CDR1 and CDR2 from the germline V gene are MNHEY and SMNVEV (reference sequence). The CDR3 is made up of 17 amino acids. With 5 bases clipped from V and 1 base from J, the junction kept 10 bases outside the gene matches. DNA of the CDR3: TGTGCCAGCAGTCCCCCCCGAGGGGGCCTGAACACCGGGGAGCTGTTTTTT. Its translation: CASSPPRGGLNTGELFF.

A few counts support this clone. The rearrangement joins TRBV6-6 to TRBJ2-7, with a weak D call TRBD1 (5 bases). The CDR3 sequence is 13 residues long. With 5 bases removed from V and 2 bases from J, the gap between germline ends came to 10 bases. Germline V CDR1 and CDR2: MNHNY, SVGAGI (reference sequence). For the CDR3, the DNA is TGTGCCAGCAGTACAGGAGAGACCTACGAGCAGTACTTC. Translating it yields CASSTGETYEQYF.

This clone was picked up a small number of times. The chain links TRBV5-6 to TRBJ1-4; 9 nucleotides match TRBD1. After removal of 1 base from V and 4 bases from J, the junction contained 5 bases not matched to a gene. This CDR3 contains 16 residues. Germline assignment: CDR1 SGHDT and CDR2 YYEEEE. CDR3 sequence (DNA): TGTGCCAGCAGCTTGTACAGGGGGCATCTTAATGAAAAACTGTTTTTT. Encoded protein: CASSLYRGHLNEKLFF. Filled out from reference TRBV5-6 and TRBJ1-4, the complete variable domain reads DAGVTQSPTHLIKTRGQQVTLRCSPKSGHDTVSWYQQALGQGPQFIFQYYEEEERQRGNFPDRFSGHQFPNYSSELNVNALLLGDSALYLCASSLYRGHLNEKLFFGSGTQLSVL.

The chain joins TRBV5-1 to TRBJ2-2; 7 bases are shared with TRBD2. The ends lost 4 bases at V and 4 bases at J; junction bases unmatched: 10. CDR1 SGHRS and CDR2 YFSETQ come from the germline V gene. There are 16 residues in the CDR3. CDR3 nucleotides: TGCGCCAGCAGCAAGGGAGGGGCGCGGATCACCGGGGAGCTGTTTTTT. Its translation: CASSKGGARITGELFF. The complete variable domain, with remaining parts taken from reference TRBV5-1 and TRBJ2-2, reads KAGVTQTPRYLIKTRGQQVTLSCSPISGHRSVSWYQQTPGQGLQFLFEYFSETQRNKGNFPGRFSGRQFSNSRSEMNVSTLELGDSALYLCASSKGGARITGELFFGEGSRLTVL.

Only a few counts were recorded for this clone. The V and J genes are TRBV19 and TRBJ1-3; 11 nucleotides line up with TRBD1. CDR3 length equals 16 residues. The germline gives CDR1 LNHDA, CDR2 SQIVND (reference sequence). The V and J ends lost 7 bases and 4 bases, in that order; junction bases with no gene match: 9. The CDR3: CASTLRTGGIGNTIYF. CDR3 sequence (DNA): TGTGCCAGTACCCTCAGGACAGGGGGCATCGGAAACACCATATATTTT.

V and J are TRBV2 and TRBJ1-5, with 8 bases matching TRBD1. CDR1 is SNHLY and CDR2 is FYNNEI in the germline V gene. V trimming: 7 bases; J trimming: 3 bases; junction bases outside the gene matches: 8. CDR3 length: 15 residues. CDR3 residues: CASTVGQGYNQPQHF. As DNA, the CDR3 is TGTGCCAGCACAGTAGGACAGGGATACAATCAGCCCCAGCATTTT.

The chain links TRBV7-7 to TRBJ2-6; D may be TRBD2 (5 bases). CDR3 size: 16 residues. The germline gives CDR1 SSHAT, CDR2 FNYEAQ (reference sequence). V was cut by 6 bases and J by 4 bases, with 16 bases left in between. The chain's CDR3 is CASSQRGVEGANVLTF. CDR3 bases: TGTGCCAGCAGTCAACGGGGTGTCGAAGGGGCCAACGTCCTGACTTTC. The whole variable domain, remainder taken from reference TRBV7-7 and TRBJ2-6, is GAGVSQSPRYKVTKRGQDVTLRCDPISSHATLYWYQQALGQGPEFLTYFNYEAQPDKSGLPSDRFSAERPEGSISTLTIQRTEQRDSAMYRCASSQRGVEGANVLTFGAGSRLTVL.

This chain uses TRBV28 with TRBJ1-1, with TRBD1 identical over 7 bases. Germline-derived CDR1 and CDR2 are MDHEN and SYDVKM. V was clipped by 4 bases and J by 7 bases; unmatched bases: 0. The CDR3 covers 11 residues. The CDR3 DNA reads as TGTGCCAGCAGTTGGACAGGTGAAGCTTTCTTT. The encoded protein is CASSWTGEAFF.

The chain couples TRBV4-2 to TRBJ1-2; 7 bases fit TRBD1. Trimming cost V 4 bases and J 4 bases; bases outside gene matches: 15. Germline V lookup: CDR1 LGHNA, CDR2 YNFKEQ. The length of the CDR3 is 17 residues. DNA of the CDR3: TGTGCCAGCAGCCTCAATATAGGAGGGGGCTCGGGCTATGGCTACACCTTC. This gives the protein CASSLNIGGGSGYGYTF.